This T cell receptor beta chain was found in a study of cytomegalovirus exposure and HLA in healthy donors. About this clone: Its antigen is as yet unknown. At one end the junction does not follow the germline gene, possibly because of a read error.

The PCR ran on 60 Vbeta and 13 Jbeta primers. TCRdb's table, derived via immunoSEQ multiplex PCR, lists solely in-frame clones and lacks some. This sample carries about 190,000 clones, 84% of them seen once, and the ten largest clones take around 0.27%. CDR3 size: 16 residues. CDR1 and CDR2 (germline): SSHAT, FNYEAQ (reference sequence). General study results and limits: A later analysis associated 15,000 to 20,000 TCR beta sequences with HLA alleles at a 0.05 false discovery rate. The presence/absence work took it that sequencing depth was about the same across donors.

The receptor comes from a boy aged 5 to 17 in good health and CMV-seronegative. The genes are TRBV7-7 and TRBJ2-2, with 7 bases fitting TRBD1. Sequenced: PBMCs. The CDR3 here is CASSLEGAVDTGELFF. The CDR3 bases are TGTGCTAGCAGCTTAGAGGGGGCTGTAGACACCGGGGAGCTGTTTTTT. Full variable domain (missing parts from reference TRBV7-7 and TRBJ2-2): GAGVSQSPRYKVTKRGQDVTLRCDPISSHATLYWYQQALGQGPEFLTYFNYEAQPDKSGLPSDRFSAERPEGSISTLTIQRTEQRDSAMYRCASSLEGAVDTGELFFGEGSRLTVL.